The 14 T cell receptor beta chains in this list originate from one sample, sequenced in a study of blood T cell repertoires in COVID-19. Repertoires were generated with immunoSEQ multiplex PCR, while TCRdb's copy carries only in-frame clones and drops some. This table holds 150,000 or so clones, more than 85% found once. Sequencing was done on a sample of peripheral blood. These receptors all come from a middle-aged man with acute or convalescent COVID-19.

V is TRBV27 and J is TRBJ1-6; no clear D gene. Per germline, CDR1 MNHEY and CDR2 SMNVEV (reference sequence). The CDR3 contains 15 residues. V lost 2 bases to trimming and J lost 9 bases, with 14 bases between them. CDR3 amino acids: CASSLRGGVGSPLHF. In DNA, the CDR3 is TGTGCCAGCAGTTTACGGGGTGGAGTAGGTTCACCCCTCCACTTT.

V and J are TRBV3-1 (or the pseudogene TRBV3-2) and TRBJ1-5, with D maybe TRBD1 (5 bases). The germline CDR1 and CDR2 sequences are LGHDT and YNNKEL (reference sequence). The CDR3 runs 16 residues. Trimming took off 0 bases at V and 1 base at J, with 10 bases between the two ends. As DNA, the CDR3 is TGTGCCAGCAGCCAAGAACAGGTTCAAAGCAATCAGCCCCAGCATTTT. Its translation: CASSQEQVQSNQPQHF.

The V call is TRBV5-6, the J call TRBJ2-1, with 8 bases identical to TRBD2. J was trimmed by 8 bases and V by 1 base; bases with no gene match: 11. CDR1 is SGHDT and CDR2 is YYEEEE in the germline V gene. The CDR3 loop spans 16 amino acids. The DNA of the CDR3 is TGTGCCAGCAGCTTGCTCTCAAGCGGGGGTATAGATGAGCAGTTCTTC. Translating gives CASSLLSSGGIDEQFF.

This chain joins TRBV18 and TRBJ1-2, with 9 bases aligning to TRBD1. From germline, CDR1 is KGHSH and CDR2 LQKENI. V was clipped by 6 bases and J by 6 bases; unmatched bases: 14. The CDR3 spans 16 residues. The CDR3 bases are TGTGCCAGCTCCCTAAGGACAGGGGATGCTGTGGATGGCTACACCTTC. This translates into CASSLRTGDAVDGYTF.

This clone was seen at least ten times. This CDR3 reads CASSLTHSREGDTQYF. DNA for the CDR3: TGTGCCAGCAGTTTAACCCATTCTAGGGAGGGAGATACGCAGTATTTT. The chain couples TRBV27 to TRBJ2-3; 7 bases align to TRBD2. This CDR3 contains 16 residues. CDR1 and CDR2 (germline): MNHEY, SMNVEV (reference sequence). With V trimmed by 2 bases and J by 5 bases, 10 bases remained unmatched.

The chain combines TRBV20-1 with TRBJ2-2; 7 bases are a match to TRBD2. CDR1 DFQATT and CDR2 SNEGSKA come from the germline V gene (reference sequence). Germline trimming cut 3 bases from V and 1 base from J; bases unmatched to any gene: 2. The CDR3 has 14 residues. CDR3 in amino acids: CSASGGGNTGELFF. The CDR3 DNA is TGCAGTGCTAGTGGCGGGGGGAACACCGGGGAGCTGTTTTTT.

V is TRBV5-1 and J is TRBJ2-7, with a tentative D call TRBD2 (6 bases). This CDR3 has 16 amino acids. Deletions cut 4 bases from V and 2 bases from J, with 19 bases between. Per germline, CDR1 SGHRS and CDR2 YFSETQ. The CDR3 DNA is TGCGCCAGCAGCCCACCCCGTCCACTAGCACCCTACGAGCAGTACGTC. Its protein is CASSPPRPLAPYEQYV.

The gene calls are TRBV28 and TRBJ1-6; the match to TRBD1 covers 9 bases. This CDR3 is 14 amino acids long. In germline, CDR1 is MDHEN, CDR2 SYDVKM. The V and J ends lost 7 bases and 7 bases, in that order; junction bases with no gene match: 5. The CDR3 coding sequence is TGTGCCAGCAACAGGGGGCTCTGGAATTCACCCCTCCACTTT. Translating gives CASNRGLWNSPLHF.

The chain employs TRBV7-6 and TRBJ2-7, with 8 bases fitting TRBD2. This CDR3 has 15 amino acids. Germline loops: CDR1 SGHVS, CDR2 FNYEAQ. Germline trimming cut 3 bases from V and 4 bases from J; bases unmatched to any gene: 8. The chain's CDR3 is CASSFGSGGRYEQYF. The CDR3 DNA follows: TGTGCCAGCAGCTTCGGGAGCGGGGGCCGTTACGAGCAGTACTTC.

The chain joins TRBV28 to TRBJ2-1, with 7 bases identical to TRBD2. This CDR3 is built from 14 residues. J lost 4 bases, V lost 6 bases, and 6 bases had no gene match. Germline CDR1 MDHEN, CDR2 SYDVKM. The CDR3 protein is CASSSGKAYNEQFF. DNA of the CDR3: TGTGCCAGCAGCAGCGGGAAGGCATACAATGAGCAGTTCTTC.

The chain is built from TRBV4-2 and TRBJ1-3; no reliable D call. Per the germline V gene, CDR1 is LGHNA and CDR2 is YNFKEQ. V was shortened by 0 bases and J by 0 bases, with 6 bases between the two germline ends. The CDR3 runs 15 residues. The CDR3 sequence: CASSQDRSSGNTIYF. As DNA, the CDR3 is TGTGCCAGCAGCCAAGATAGAAGCTCTGGAAACACCATATATTTT.

The chain couples TRBV9 to TRBJ1-5, with D tentatively TRBD1 (5 bases). This CDR3 comprises 14 residues. With 3 bases removed from V and 3 bases from J, the gap between germline ends came to 10 bases. CDR1 is SGDLS and CDR2 is YYNGEE in the germline V gene. The CDR3 region is CASSDGTHNQPQHF. In nucleotides, the CDR3 is TGTGCCAGCAGCGACGGGACTCACAATCAGCCCCAGCATTTT.

This clone was recorded only once. CDR3 amino acids: CASSLDPGGDGYTF. CDR3 in DNA: TGTGCCAGCAGCTTGGATCCAGGGGGCGATGGCTACACCTTC. The chain employs TRBV5-6 and TRBJ1-2; 8 bases are a match to TRBD1. V gave up 0 bases and J gave up 6 bases; unmatched junction bases: 4. CDR1 is SGHDT and CDR2 is YYEEEE in the germline V gene. This CDR3 has 14 residues.

The chain has TRBV28 and TRBJ1-5; maybe TRBD1 (5 bases). Germline V lookup: CDR1 MDHEN, CDR2 SYDVKM. V shed 5 bases and J shed 4 bases, with 12 bases lying between them. This CDR3 region has 14 residues. The CDR3 coding sequence is TGTGCCAGCAGTACGACAGCCCTGAATCAGCCCCAGCATTTT. It yields the protein CASSTTALNQPQHF.